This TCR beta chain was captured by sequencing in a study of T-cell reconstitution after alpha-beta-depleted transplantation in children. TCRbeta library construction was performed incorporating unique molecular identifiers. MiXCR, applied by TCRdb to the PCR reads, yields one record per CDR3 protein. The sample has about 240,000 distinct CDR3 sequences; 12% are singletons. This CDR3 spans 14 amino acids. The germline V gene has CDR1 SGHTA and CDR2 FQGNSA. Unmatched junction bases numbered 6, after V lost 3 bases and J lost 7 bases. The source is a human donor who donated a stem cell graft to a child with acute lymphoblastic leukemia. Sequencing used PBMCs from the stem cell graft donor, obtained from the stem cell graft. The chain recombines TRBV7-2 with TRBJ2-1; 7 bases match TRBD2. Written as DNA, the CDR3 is TGTGCCAGCAGCTTTACGGGGGGAAGTAATGAGCAGTTCTTC. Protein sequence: CASSFTGGSNEQFF.